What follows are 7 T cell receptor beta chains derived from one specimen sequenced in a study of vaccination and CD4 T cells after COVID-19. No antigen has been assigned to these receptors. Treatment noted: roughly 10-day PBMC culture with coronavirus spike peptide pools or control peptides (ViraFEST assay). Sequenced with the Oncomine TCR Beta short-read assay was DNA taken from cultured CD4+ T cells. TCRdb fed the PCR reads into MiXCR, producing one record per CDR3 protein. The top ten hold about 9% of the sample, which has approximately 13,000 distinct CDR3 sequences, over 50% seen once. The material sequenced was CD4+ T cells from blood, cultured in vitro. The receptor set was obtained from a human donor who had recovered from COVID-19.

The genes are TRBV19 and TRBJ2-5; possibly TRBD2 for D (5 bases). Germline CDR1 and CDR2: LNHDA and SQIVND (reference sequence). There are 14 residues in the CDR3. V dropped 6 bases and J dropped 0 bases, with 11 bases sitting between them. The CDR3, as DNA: TGTGCCAGTAGCCAGCGGAGGCACCAAGAGACCCAGTACTTC. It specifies CASSQRRHQETQYF. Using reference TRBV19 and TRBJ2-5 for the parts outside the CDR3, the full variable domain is DGGITQSPKYLFRKEGQNVTLSCEQNLNHDAMYWYRQDPGQGLRLIYYSQIVNDFQKGDIAEGYSVSREKKESFPLTVTSAQKNPTAFYLCASSQRRHQETQYFGPGTRLLVL.

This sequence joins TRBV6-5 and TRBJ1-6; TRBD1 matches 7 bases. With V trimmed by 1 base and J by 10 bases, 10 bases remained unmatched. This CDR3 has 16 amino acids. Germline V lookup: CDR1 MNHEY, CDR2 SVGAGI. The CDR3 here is CASSYFGTAIRSPLHF. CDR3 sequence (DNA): TGTGCCAGCAGTTACTTTGGGACAGCGATCAGATCACCCCTCCACTTT.

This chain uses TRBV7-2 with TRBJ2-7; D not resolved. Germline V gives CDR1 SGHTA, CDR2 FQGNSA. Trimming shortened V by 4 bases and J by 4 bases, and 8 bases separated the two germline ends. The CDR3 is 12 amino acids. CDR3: CASSSSSYEQYF. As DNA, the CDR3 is TGTGCCAGCAGCTCTTCTAGTTACGAGCAGTACTTC.

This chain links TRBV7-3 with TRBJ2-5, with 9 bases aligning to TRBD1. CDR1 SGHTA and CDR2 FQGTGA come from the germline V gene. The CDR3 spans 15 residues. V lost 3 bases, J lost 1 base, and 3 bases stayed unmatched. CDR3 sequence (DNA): TGTGCCAGCAGCTTCACAGGGGGCCGCCAAGAGACCCAGTACTTC. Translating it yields CASSFTGGRQETQYF.

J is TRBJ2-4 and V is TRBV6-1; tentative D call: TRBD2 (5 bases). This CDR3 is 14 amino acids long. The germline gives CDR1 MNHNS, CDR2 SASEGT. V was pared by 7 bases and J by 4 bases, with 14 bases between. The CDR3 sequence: CASTAPGLKNIQYF. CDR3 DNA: TGTGCCAGCACCGCACCGGGATTGAAAAACATTCAGTACTTC.

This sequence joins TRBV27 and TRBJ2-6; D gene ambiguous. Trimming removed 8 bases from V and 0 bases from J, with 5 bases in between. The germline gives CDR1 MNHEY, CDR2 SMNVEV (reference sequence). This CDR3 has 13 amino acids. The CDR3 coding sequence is TGTGCCAGCGCGAACTCTGGGGCCAACGTCCTGACTTTC. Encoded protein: CASANSGANVLTF.

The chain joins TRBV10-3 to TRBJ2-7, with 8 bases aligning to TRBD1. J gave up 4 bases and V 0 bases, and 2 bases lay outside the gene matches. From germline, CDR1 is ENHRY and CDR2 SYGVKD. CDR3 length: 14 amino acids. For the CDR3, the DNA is TGTGCCATCAGTGAGTCGGGGACAGGATACGAGCAGTACTTC. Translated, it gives CAISESGTGYEQYF.